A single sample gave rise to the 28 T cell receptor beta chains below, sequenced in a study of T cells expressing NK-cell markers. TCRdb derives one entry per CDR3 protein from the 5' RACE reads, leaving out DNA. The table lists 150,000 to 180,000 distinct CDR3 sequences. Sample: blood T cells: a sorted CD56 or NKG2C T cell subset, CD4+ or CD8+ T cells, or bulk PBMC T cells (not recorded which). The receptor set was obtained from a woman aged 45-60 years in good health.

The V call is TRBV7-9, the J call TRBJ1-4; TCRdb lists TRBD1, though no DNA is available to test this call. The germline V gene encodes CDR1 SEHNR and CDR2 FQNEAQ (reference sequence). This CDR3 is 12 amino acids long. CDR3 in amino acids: CASSIGTGAPFF. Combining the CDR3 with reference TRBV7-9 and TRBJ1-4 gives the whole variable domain DTGVSQNPRHKITKRGQNVTFRCDPISEHNRLYWYRQTLGQGPEFLTYFQNEAQLEKSRLLSDRFSAERPKGSFSTLEIQRTEQGDSAMYLCASSIGTGAPFFGSGTQLSVL.

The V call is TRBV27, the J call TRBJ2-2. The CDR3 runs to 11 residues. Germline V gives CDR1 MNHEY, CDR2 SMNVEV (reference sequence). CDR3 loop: CASRAPGELFF.

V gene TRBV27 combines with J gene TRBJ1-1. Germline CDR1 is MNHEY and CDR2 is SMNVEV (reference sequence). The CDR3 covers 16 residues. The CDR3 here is CASSESMWPVNTEAFF.

CDR3 in amino acids: CASSLRRSGSGYEQYF. The rearrangement links TRBV7-8 to TRBJ2-7; without DNA, the TCRdb call of TRBD2 cannot be checked. CDR3 length: 16 amino acids. The germline gives CDR1 SGHVS, CDR2 FQNEAQ.

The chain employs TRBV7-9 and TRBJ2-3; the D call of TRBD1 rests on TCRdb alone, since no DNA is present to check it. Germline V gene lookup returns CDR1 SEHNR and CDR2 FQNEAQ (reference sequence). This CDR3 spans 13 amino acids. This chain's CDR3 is CAIRDMPTDTQYF. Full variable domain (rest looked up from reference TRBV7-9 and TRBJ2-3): DTGVSQNPRHKITKRGQNVTFRCDPISEHNRLYWYRQTLGQGPEFLTYFQNEAQLEKSRLLSDRFSAERPKGSFSTLEIQRTEQGDSAMYLCAIRDMPTDTQYFGPGTRLTVL.

The CDR3 region is CASSPGGNPYNEQFF. The chain has TRBV7-8 and TRBJ2-1; TCRdb reports TRBD2, a call that lacks DNA to check it against. This CDR3 spans 15 amino acids. Germline V CDR1 and CDR2: SGHVS, FQNEAQ.

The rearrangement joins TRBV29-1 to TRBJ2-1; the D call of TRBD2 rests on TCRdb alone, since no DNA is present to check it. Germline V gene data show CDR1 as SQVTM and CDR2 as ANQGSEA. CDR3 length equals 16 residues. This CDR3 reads CSVDPISGRAGDEQFF.

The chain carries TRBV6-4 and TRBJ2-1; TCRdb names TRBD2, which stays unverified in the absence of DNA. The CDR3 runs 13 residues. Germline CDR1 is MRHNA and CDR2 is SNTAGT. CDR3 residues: CASSVLSGNEQFF.

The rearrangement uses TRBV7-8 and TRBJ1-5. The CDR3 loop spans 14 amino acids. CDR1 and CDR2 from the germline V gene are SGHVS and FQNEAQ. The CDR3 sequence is CASSLGISNQPQHF.

The CDR3 sequence: CASSQSSGDAGTGELFF. The rearrangement links TRBV27 to TRBJ2-2; TCRdb picks TRBD2, but there is no DNA to check that call. The CDR3 has 17 amino acids. CDR1 MNHEY and CDR2 SMNVEV come from the germline V gene (reference sequence).

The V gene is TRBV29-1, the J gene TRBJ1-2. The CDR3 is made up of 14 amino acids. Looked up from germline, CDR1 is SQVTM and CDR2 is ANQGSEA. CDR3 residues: CSVNPTADKYGYTF.

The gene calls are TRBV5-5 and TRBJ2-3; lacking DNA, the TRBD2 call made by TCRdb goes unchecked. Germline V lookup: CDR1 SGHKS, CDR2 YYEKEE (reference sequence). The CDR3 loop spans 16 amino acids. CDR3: CASSPAGLAETDTQYF.

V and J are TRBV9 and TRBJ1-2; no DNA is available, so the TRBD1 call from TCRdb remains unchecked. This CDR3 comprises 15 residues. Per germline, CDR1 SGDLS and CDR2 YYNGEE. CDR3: CASSPVGGHGYGYTF.

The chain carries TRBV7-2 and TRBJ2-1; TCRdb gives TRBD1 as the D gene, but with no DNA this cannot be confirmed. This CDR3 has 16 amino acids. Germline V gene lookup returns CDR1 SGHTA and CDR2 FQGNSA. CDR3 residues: CASSLVPRGYNNEQFF.

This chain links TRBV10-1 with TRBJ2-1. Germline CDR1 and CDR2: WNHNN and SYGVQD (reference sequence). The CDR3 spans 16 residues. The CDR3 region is CASSEETSRIYNEQFF.

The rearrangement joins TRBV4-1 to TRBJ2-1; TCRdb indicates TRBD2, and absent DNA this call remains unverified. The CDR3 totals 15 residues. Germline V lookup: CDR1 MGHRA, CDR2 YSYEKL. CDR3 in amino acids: CASSQGLAGGAEQFF.

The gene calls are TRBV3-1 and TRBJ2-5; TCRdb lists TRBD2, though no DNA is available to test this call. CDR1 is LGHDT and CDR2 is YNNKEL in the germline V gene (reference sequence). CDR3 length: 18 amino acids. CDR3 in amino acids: CASSTGPGMNRYQETQYF.

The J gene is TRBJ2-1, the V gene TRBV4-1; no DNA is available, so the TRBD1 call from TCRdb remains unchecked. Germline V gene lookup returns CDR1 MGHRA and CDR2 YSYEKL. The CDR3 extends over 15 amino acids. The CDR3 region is CASSQDGAGLVEQFF.

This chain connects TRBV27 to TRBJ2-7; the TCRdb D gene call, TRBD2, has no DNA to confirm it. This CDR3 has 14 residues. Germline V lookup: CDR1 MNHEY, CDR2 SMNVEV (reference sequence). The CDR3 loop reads CASSLAGFSYEQYF.

CDR3 in amino acids: CASSPQVYNEQFF. The chain links TRBV9 to TRBJ2-1. The CDR3 loop spans 13 amino acids. Germline CDR1 is SGDLS and CDR2 is YYNGEE. The full variable domain, rest sourced from reference TRBV9 and TRBJ2-1, is DSGVTQTPKHLITATGQRVTLRCSPRSGDLSVYWYQQSLDQGLQFLIQYYNGEERAKGNILERFSAQQFPDLHSELNLSSLELGDSALYFCASSPQVYNEQFFGPGTRLTVL.

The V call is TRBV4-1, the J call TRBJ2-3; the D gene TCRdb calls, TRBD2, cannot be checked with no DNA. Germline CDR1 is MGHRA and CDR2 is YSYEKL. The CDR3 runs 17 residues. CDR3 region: CASSLRTTPKRTDTQYF.

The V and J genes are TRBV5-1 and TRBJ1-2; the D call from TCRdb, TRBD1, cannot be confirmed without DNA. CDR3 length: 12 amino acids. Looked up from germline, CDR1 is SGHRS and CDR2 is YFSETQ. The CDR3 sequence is CASSGDSYGYTF.

The CDR3: CASSLGGFHEQFF. This chain uses TRBV5-1 with TRBJ2-1; TCRdb calls TRBD2, which cannot be checked without DNA. CDR3 length equals 13 residues. The germline V gene encodes CDR1 SGHRS and CDR2 YFSETQ.

The CDR3 is CASSSAGRGWDTQYF. The chain joins TRBV11-2 to TRBJ2-3; TCRdb picks TRBD2, but there is no DNA to check that call. The CDR3 covers 15 residues. Germline V gene lookup returns CDR1 SGHAT and CDR2 FQNNGV. Looking up the rest from reference TRBV11-2 and TRBJ2-3 gives the full variable domain: EAGVAQSPRYKIIEKRQSVAFWCNPISGHATLYWYQQILGQGPKLLIQFQNNGVVDDSQLPKDRFSAERLKGVDSTLKIQPAKLEDSAVYLCASSSAGRGWDTQYFGPGTRLTVL.

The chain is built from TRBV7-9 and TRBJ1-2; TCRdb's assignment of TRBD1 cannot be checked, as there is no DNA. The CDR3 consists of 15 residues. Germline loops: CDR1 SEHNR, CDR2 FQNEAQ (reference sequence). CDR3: CASSSGQGISYGYTF.

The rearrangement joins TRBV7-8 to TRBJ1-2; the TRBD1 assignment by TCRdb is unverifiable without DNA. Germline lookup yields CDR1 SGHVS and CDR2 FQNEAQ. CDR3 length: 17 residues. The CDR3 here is CASSFAGQGQGVDGYTF.

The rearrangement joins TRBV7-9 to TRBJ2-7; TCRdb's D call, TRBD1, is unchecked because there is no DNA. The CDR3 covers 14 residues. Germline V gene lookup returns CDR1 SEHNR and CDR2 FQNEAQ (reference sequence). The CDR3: CASSLEDRFAEQYF. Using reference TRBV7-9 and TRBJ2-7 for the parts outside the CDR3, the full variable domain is DTGVSQNPRHKITKRGQNVTFRCDPISEHNRLYWYRQTLGQGPEFLTYFQNEAQLEKSRLLSDRFSAERPKGSFSTLEIQRTEQGDSAMYLCASSLEDRFAEQYFGPGTRLTVT.

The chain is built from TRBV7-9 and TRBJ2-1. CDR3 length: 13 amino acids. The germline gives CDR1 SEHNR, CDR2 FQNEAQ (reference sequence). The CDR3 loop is CASSLAIQNEQFF.